These 2 T cell receptor beta chains were sequenced from one sample in a study of blood T cell repertoires in COVID-19. Produced via immunoSEQ multiplex PCR; TCRdb's table is partial and in-frame only. The repertoire has roughly 150,000 clones, about 83% of them found once; the top ten carry around 2.7%. The source material was peripheral blood. These receptors came from a woman aged 80 or over with COVID-19, enrolled during active disease.

The chain is built from TRBV2 and TRBJ1-3; possibly TRBD1 for D (5 bases). CDR3 size: 16 residues. Germline lookup yields CDR1 SNHLY and CDR2 FYNNEI. V dropped 2 bases and J dropped 0 bases, with 11 bases sitting between them. This CDR3 reads CASSERRGISGNTIYF. DNA for the CDR3: TGTGCCAGCAGTGAACGGCGGGGGATCTCTGGAAACACCATATATTTT.

This sequence joins TRBV2 and TRBJ1-5; D gene uncertain. CDR1 is SNHLY and CDR2 is FYNNEI in the germline V gene. Trimming pared 7 bases from V and 4 bases from J, leaving 8 bases between. The CDR3 extends over 12 amino acids. The DNA of the CDR3 is TGTGCCAGCACTCGGGGTAATCAGCCCCAGCATTTT. This codes for CASTRGNQPQHF.